This T cell receptor (beta chain) originates from a study of T cell responses to AZD1222 COVID-19 vaccine. Study-level background: Second-dose timings of about 4 or about 12 weeks were pooled.

About this clone: Antigen unknown. The junction departs from the called germline gene at one end, perhaps through a read error.

Germline V gene sequence: CDR1 SGHRS, CDR2 YFSETQ. The CDR3 contains 14 residues. Points from the study as a whole: Females outnumbered males among donors, who were mostly white British; clonal diversity was possibly underestimated.

Sequencing was performed with immunoSEQ multiplex PCR; in TCRdb, only in-frame clones are kept and a portion is missing. Of about 150,000 clones listed, roughly nine tenths were seen once; the top ten hold 1.5% to 2%. The rearrangement uses TRBV5-1 and TRBJ1-1; D is ambiguous. This TCR derives from an adult in good health. Sequenced here: peripheral blood, sampled on day 0 of AZD1222 vaccination. This CDR3 reads CASSIVDRNSEAFF. The CDR3 DNA sequence: TGCGCCAGCAGCATTGTGGACCGGAACTCTGAAGCTTTCTTT.